Below are 18 T cell receptor beta chains sequenced from a single sample in a study of response to subunit inactivated influenza vaccine. Via MiXCR, TCRdb re-called the RT-PCR reads, giving one row per CDR3 protein. The sample includes some 850,000 distinct CDR3 sequences, about 18% of them seen just once. Sequencing used PBMCs from blood, obtained more than 4 days after vaccination. The receptors here all came from a middle-aged man who received an inactivated influenza vaccine.

This clonotype was seen a single time. V gene TRBV5-1 combines with J gene TRBJ2-1; D is tentatively TRBD1 or TRBD2 (5 bases each). The CDR3 sequence is 13 residues long. The V end lost 4 bases, the J end lost 9 bases, and 14 bases lay between the germline ends. Germline V lookup: CDR1 SGHRS, CDR2 YFSETQ. CDR3 nucleotides: TGCGCCAGCAGCCCGGGACCGAGAAGTGAGCAGTTCTTC. This codes for CASSPGPRSEQFF.

The chain combines TRBV5-1 with TRBJ2-3, with D unresolved. Germline V gene lookup returns CDR1 SGHRS and CDR2 YFSETQ. V gave up 9 bases and J gave up 0 bases, with 17 bases separating them. The CDR3 runs 15 residues. The CDR3 reads CATARVSASTDTQYF. The CDR3 DNA sequence: TGCGCCACCGCCCGGGTTTCAGCGAGCACAGATACGCAGTATTTT.

This clonotype was observed many times. This chain connects TRBV29-1 to TRBJ2-1; D remains ambiguous. Germline CDR1 SQVTM, CDR2 ANQGSEA. This CDR3 contains 12 residues. V dropped 7 bases and J dropped 1 base, with 8 bases sitting between them. As DNA, the CDR3 is TGCAGCGCGGACGCATCCTACAATGAGCAGTTCTTC. Translation: CSADASYNEQFF.

This rearrangement joins TRBV7-2 to TRBJ2-3, with 7 bases that match TRBD2. CDR1 is SGHTA, CDR2 FQGNSA, per germline. Trimming cost V 2 bases and J 4 bases; bases outside gene matches: 3. CDR3 length: 14 residues. The CDR3 loop is CASSLNRGADTQYF. CDR3 DNA sequence: TGTGCCAGCAGCTTAAACCGGGGGGCAGATACGCAGTATTTT. Full variable domain (remainder filled in from reference TRBV7-2 and TRBJ2-3): GAGVSQSPSNKVTEKGKDVELRCDPISGHTALYWYRQSLGQGLEFLIYFQGNSAPDKSGLPSDRFSAERTGGSVSTLTIQRTQQEDSAVYLCASSLNRGADTQYFGPGTRLTVL.

This sequence joins TRBV7-2 and TRBJ2-7, with a weak D call TRBD1 (6 bases). The CDR3 consists of 17 residues. Per germline, CDR1 SGHTA and CDR2 FQGNSA. Trimming removed 5 bases at V and 4 bases at J, with 24 bases between. The CDR3 region has the DNA TGTGCCAGCAGCCACCCCCTTCGACAGGCGGGCAAGTACGAGCAGTACTTC. Its protein product is CASSHPLRQAGKYEQYF. The whole variable domain, remainder taken from reference TRBV7-2 and TRBJ2-7, is GAGVSQSPSNKVTEKGKDVELRCDPISGHTALYWYRQSLGQGLEFLIYFQGNSAPDKSGLPSDRFSAERTGGSVSTLTIQRTQQEDSAVYLCASSHPLRQAGKYEQYFGPGTRLTVT.

This clonotype was picked up a small number of times. The chain links TRBV4-2 to TRBJ2-1; 9 bases agree with TRBD2. Germline trimming cut 0 bases from V and 4 bases from J; bases unmatched to any gene: 7. Germline values: CDR1 LGHNA, CDR2 YNFKEQ. The CDR3 is 17 residues long. This chain's CDR3 is CASSQDRSGGRYNEQFF. CDR3 bases: TGTGCCAGCAGCCAAGATCGTAGCGGGGGACGATACAATGAGCAGTTCTTC.

This clonotype was recorded a few times. The chain recombines TRBV28 with TRBJ2-4; D assignment may be TRBD1 or TRBD2 (5 bases each). The V end lost 1 base, the J end lost 0 bases, and 16 bases lay between the germline ends. CDR3 length: 18 amino acids. Germline V gene lookup returns CDR1 MDHEN and CDR2 SYDVKM. The CDR3 nucleotides are TGTGCCAGCAGTTTATCTGAATTCAGGGAGATAGCCAAAAACATTCAGTACTTC. It specifies CASSLSEFREIAKNIQYF. Based on the CDR3 plus reference TRBV28 and TRBJ2-4, the full variable domain is DVKVTQSSRYLVKRTGEKVFLECVQDMDHENMFWYRQDPGLGLRLIYFSYDVKMKEKGDIPEGYSVSREKKERFSLILESASTNQTSMYLCASSLSEFREIAKNIQYFGAGTRLSVL.

This clonotype has a count of ten or more. This sequence joins TRBV6-2 or TRBV6-3 and TRBJ2-7, with a weak D call TRBD1 (6 bases). With 6 bases removed from V and 6 bases from J, the gap between germline ends came to 24 bases. The CDR3 contains 16 residues. Per the germline V gene, CDR1 is MNHEY and CDR2 is SVGEGT. The CDR3 DNA reads TGTGCCAGCAGAAAATCCCTAACTCCAGGGGCAGGCGAGCAGTACTTC. This codes for CASRKSLTPGAGEQYF.

This sequence joins TRBV7-9 and TRBJ2-7; D ambiguous. The V gene's germline CDR1 is SEHNR and CDR2 FQNEAQ (reference sequence). This CDR3 spans 16 amino acids. V was trimmed by 1 base and J by 6 bases, leaving 19 bases between them. Here the CDR3 reads CASSLGAGLGSGEQYF. CDR3 nucleotide sequence: TGTGCCAGCAGCTTAGGGGCAGGTTTGGGATCCGGCGAGCAGTACTTC.

The V call is TRBV25-1, the J call TRBJ1-6; D unclear. Per the germline V gene, CDR1 is MGHDK and CDR2 is SYGVNS. CDR3 length equals 13 residues. Trimming took off 1 base at V and 7 bases at J, with 5 bases between the two ends. The CDR3 spells CASSEFENSPLHF. The CDR3 DNA is TGTGCCAGCAGTGAATTCGAGAATTCACCCCTCCACTTT.

This clonotype was detected only a few times. The CDR3 here is CASSRERNLREWVLAKNIQYF. As DNA, the CDR3 is TGTGCCAGCAGCCGCGAGAGGAATTTGAGGGAGTGGGTTTTAGCCAAAAACATTCAGTACTTC. This chain connects TRBV6-2 or TRBV6-3 to TRBJ2-4; D is possibly TRBD2 (5 bases). The length of the CDR3 is 21 residues. CDR1 is MNHEY, CDR2 SVGEGT, per germline. Trimming shortened V by 6 bases and J by 0 bases, and 30 bases separated the two germline ends.

This clonotype was picked up a small number of times. This chain connects TRBV12-3 or TRBV12-4 to TRBJ2-4; no clear D gene. Trimming took off 3 bases at V and 0 bases at J, with 12 bases between the two ends. The CDR3 has 16 residues. The CDR3 protein is CASSLGRTLAKNIQYF. The CDR3 DNA follows: TGTGCCAGCAGTTTGGGCAGGACCTTAGCCAAAAACATTCAGTACTTC.

This clonotype was seen a few times. The chain recombines TRBV12-3 or TRBV12-4 with TRBJ2-1; 7 bases fit TRBD1. The CDR3 consists of 14 residues. V lost 7 bases and J lost 9; bases outside the gene matches: 12. In DNA, the CDR3 is TGTGCCAGCATCCTAGACAGGTCAGGGGGTGAGCAGTTCTTC. This translates into CASILDRSGGEQFF.

This clonotype was detected a few times. The V call is TRBV29-1, the J call TRBJ1-2; 8 bases map to TRBD1. Trimming cost V 4 bases and J 0 bases; bases outside gene matches: 4. CDR1 is SQVTM and CDR2 is ANQGSEA in the germline V gene. The CDR3 spans 14 residues. CDR3 amino acids: CSVGGTGTNYGYTF. In DNA, the CDR3 is TGCAGCGTTGGAGGGACAGGAACTAACTATGGCTACACCTTC.

This chain uses TRBV30 with TRBJ1-5; possible D gene TRBD1, 6 bases. Germline CDR1 is GTSNPN and CDR2 is SVGIG (reference sequence). This CDR3 spans 13 amino acids. V was shortened by 5 bases and J by 3 bases, with 11 bases between the two germline ends. The CDR3 is CAWGNRDNQPQHF. In DNA form, the CDR3 reads TGTGCCTGGGGCAACAGGGACAATCAGCCCCAGCATTTT.

CDR3 coding DNA: TGTGCCAGCAGTTCTGTCGGGAGCACAGATACGCAGTATTTT. Protein sequence: CASSSVGSTDTQYF. The genes are TRBV27 and TRBJ2-3; D remains ambiguous. The ends were cut back, 4 bases at V and 0 bases at J, with 8 bases in the middle. CDR1 MNHEY and CDR2 SMNVEV come from the germline V gene (reference sequence). This CDR3 contains 14 residues.

The V and J genes are TRBV20-1 and TRBJ2-1, with 8 bases matching TRBD2. The CDR3 covers 13 residues. From germline, CDR1 is DFQATT and CDR2 SNEGSKA (reference sequence). V dropped 6 bases and J dropped 9; count of bases not matched to a gene: 10. The CDR3 DNA reads as TGCAGTGCACCGGGACTAGTTGAGGGTGAGCAGTTCTTC. It codes for CSAPGLVEGEQFF.

The rearrangement links TRBV11-2 to TRBJ2-3; maybe TRBD1 (6 bases). Germline assignment: CDR1 SGHAT and CDR2 FQNNGV. Trimming cost V 5 bases and J 8 bases, with 17 bases left between them. There are 14 residues in the CDR3. This chain's CDR3 is CASSRPGEQGTQYF. The DNA of the CDR3 is TGTGCCAGCAGCCGACCCGGGGAACAGGGTACGCAGTATTTT.